One sample yielded the 32 T cell receptor beta chains listed below, sequenced in a study of early T cells in non-severe SARS-CoV-2 infection. TCRdb itself ran the 5' RACE reads through MiXCR, one entry per CDR3 protein. The sample includes roughly 55,000 distinct CDR3 sequences, 6% to 7% of them seen just once. Source material: whole blood. The receptor set was obtained from an adult who was a healthcare worker with PCR-confirmed SARS-CoV-2 infection or an uninfected control (not recorded which).

The CDR3 sequence is CASSPGSVNNSPLHF. The CDR3 region has the DNA TGCGCCAGCAGCCCCGGGTCCGTTAATAATTCACCCCTCCACTTT. J is TRBJ1-6 and V is TRBV4-3; D unclear. Germline V CDR1 and CDR2: LGHNA, YSLEER. The CDR3 extends over 15 amino acids. V was cut by 4 bases and J by 5 bases, with 12 bases left in between.

This clonotype was seen more than once but under ten times. V is TRBV28 and J is TRBJ2-6, with D tentatively TRBD1 (6 bases). The V end lost 6 bases, the J end lost 0 bases, and 15 bases lay between the germline ends. From germline, CDR1 is MDHEN and CDR2 SYDVKM. This CDR3 has 17 residues. The CDR3 bases are TGTGCCAGCAGAGGGAACAGGGAGTTCTCTGGGGCCAACGTCCTGACTTTC. Encoded protein: CASRGNREFSGANVLTF.

This clonotype was detected ten times or more. The chain couples TRBV9 to TRBJ1-1; D not certain. This CDR3 has 13 amino acids. Germline V lookup: CDR1 SGDLS, CDR2 YYNGEE. Trimming took 0 bases from V and 1 from J, leaving 4 bases between them. DNA of the CDR3: TGTGCCAGCAGCGTAGAAACGAACACTGAAGCTTTCTTT. Amino acid sequence: CASSVETNTEAFF.

The chain carries TRBV11-2 and TRBJ1-6; TRBD1 might be the D (5 bases). This CDR3 region has 14 residues. Germline V gene sequence: CDR1 SGHAT, CDR2 FQNNGV. Trimming removed 4 bases at V and 14 bases at J, with 18 bases between. The CDR3 nucleotides read TGTGCCAGCAGCTCGACTCGGATGGGGGGATCCCTCCACTTT. It yields the protein CASSSTRMGGSLHF.

This clonotype was found many times. The chain links TRBV20-1 to TRBJ1-1; D gene unclear. The length of the CDR3 is 14 residues. Per germline, CDR1 DFQATT and CDR2 SNEGSKA (reference sequence). The V and J ends lost 3 bases and 1 base respectively, with 12 bases between them. CDR3 loop: CSARFGRANTEAFF. The CDR3 nucleotides are TGCAGTGCTAGGTTTGGGCGTGCGAACACTGAAGCTTTCTTT.

There are many counts of this clonotype. This chain connects TRBV18 to TRBJ2-5; D not resolved. Germline V gene lookup returns CDR1 KGHSH and CDR2 LQKENI. This CDR3 spans 11 amino acids. V lost 5 bases and J lost 2, with 3 bases in between. The chain's CDR3 is CASSTQETQYF. CDR3 in DNA: TGTGCCAGCTCAACTCAAGAGACCCAGTACTTC.

The genes are TRBV11-3 and TRBJ2-2; 7 bases align to TRBD2. The CDR3 has 14 residues. The germline CDR1 and CDR2 sequences are SGHNT and YENEEA. With 9 bases clipped from V and 0 bases from J, the junction kept 4 bases outside the gene matches. The chain's CDR3 is CASRGDANTGELFF. The CDR3 bases are TGTGCCAGTCGGGGGGACGCGAACACCGGGGAGCTGTTTTTT.

V is TRBV14 and J is TRBJ2-6; no definite D call. Between the trimmed V and J ends, which lost 5 bases and 0 bases, there was a span of 8 bases. This CDR3 has 15 amino acids. From germline, CDR1 is SGHDN and CDR2 FVKESK. The CDR3 nucleotides are TGTGCCAGCAGCTCATTCGGCTCTGGGGCCAACGTCCTGACTTTC. This encodes CASSSFGSGANVLTF.

This chain connects TRBV18 to TRBJ1-5; D is ambiguous. V lost 2 bases and J 2 bases, leaving 10 bases between the germline ends. This CDR3 has 15 residues. Germline CDR1 and CDR2: KGHSH and LQKENI. The CDR3 sequence is CASSPDPGGNQPQHF. The CDR3 DNA reads TGTGCCAGCTCACCAGACCCTGGAGGCAATCAGCCCCAGCATTTT.

This clonotype was recorded many times. This chain connects TRBV6-5 to TRBJ1-5; 7 bases are a match to TRBD1. From germline, CDR1 is MNHEY and CDR2 SVGAGI. This CDR3 has 14 residues. The ends lost 6 bases at V and 3 bases at J; junction bases unmatched: 5. The DNA for the CDR3 is TGTGCCAGCAGCCCCAGGGGGGACAATCAGCCCCAGCATTTT. As protein: CASSPRGDNQPQHF.

This clonotype was picked up a small number of times. The chain combines TRBV4-3 with TRBJ1-1; 7 bases map to TRBD1. The CDR3 runs 16 residues. Trimming at V came to 0 bases and at J to 6 bases, leaving 10 bases not matched to a gene. Germline V gene lookup returns CDR1 LGHNA and CDR2 YSLEER. CDR3 region: CASSQDSGGLMAEAFF. CDR3 nucleotide sequence: TGCGCCAGCAGCCAAGACTCAGGGGGGCTCATGGCTGAAGCTTTCTTT.

CDR3 loop: CASSLEQANIGNTIYF. The CDR3 DNA follows: TGCGCCAGCAGCTTGGAGCAGGCGAATATTGGAAACACCATATATTTT. V and J are TRBV5-1 and TRBJ1-3; D call uncertain. V gave up 0 bases and J gave up 3 bases, with 13 bases separating them. CDR1 is SGHRS, CDR2 YFSETQ, per germline. This CDR3 comprises 16 residues.

This clonotype was counted many times. This chain uses TRBV5-6 with TRBJ1-1, with D perhaps TRBD1 (6 bases). V was cut by 5 bases and J by 3 bases, with 14 bases left in between. CDR3 length: 14 amino acids. Per germline, CDR1 SGHDT and CDR2 YYEEEE. CDR3 region: CASRGGESDTEAFF. CDR3 DNA sequence: TGTGCCAGCAGAGGGGGGGAAAGCGACACTGAAGCTTTCTTT.

This clonotype has at least ten counts. V is TRBV5-1 and J is TRBJ2-5; 7 nucleotides agree with TRBD1. In germline, CDR1 is SGHRS, CDR2 YFSETQ. This CDR3 contains 14 residues. V lost 4 bases, J lost 2 bases, and 5 bases stayed unmatched. The CDR3 DNA sequence: TGCGCCAGCAGCCTGGGACAGTTACAAGAGACCCAGTACTTC. Residues: CASSLGQLQETQYF. The complete variable domain, with remaining parts taken from reference TRBV5-1 and TRBJ2-5, reads KAGVTQTPRYLIKTRGQQVTLSCSPISGHRSVSWYQQTPGQGLQFLFEYFSETQRNKGNFPGRFSGRQFSNSRSEMNVSTLELGDSALYLCASSLGQLQETQYFGPGTRLLVL.

This chain uses TRBV28 with TRBJ1-1; maybe TRBD1 (6 bases). The CDR3 spans 16 residues. Germline V gives CDR1 MDHEN, CDR2 SYDVKM. V lost 6 bases and J lost 0, with 17 bases in between. CDR3 bases: TGTGCCAGCAGCCGAGGGGGGCGATGGGTGAACACTGAAGCTTTCTTT. It encodes CASSRGGRWVNTEAFF. The entire variable domain, with the rest obtained from reference TRBV28 and TRBJ1-1, is as follows: DVKVTQSSRYLVKRTGEKVFLECVQDMDHENMFWYRQDPGLGLRLIYFSYDVKMKEKGDIPEGYSVSREKKERFSLILESASTNQTSMYLCASSRGGRWVNTEAFFGQGTRLTVV.

This clonotype rates as medium-sized. The rearrangement links TRBV29-1 to TRBJ2-5; D may be TRBD1 (6 bases). The length of the CDR3 is 13 residues. Trimming took 4 bases from V and 5 from J, leaving 14 bases between them. In germline, CDR1 is SQVTM, CDR2 ANQGSEA. The CDR3 here is CSVGGQGFETQYF. The CDR3 DNA reads TGCAGCGTTGGAGGTCAGGGGTTCGAGACCCAGTACTTC.

The chain is built from TRBV14 and TRBJ2-7; the D is unclear. This CDR3 is built from 11 residues. V lost 1 base to trimming and J lost 8 bases, with 6 bases between them. Germline assignment: CDR1 SGHDN and CDR2 FVKESK. The CDR3 DNA reads TGTGCCAGCAGCCAAGTGGGCCAGCAGTACTTC. Protein product: CASSQVGQQYF.

This clonotype occurred many times. A read error may account for a junction end that differs from germline. The J gene is TRBJ2-1, the V gene TRBV7-6; 8 bases fit TRBD1. The CDR3 has 14 residues. Germline values: CDR1 SGHVS, CDR2 FNYEAQ. Written as DNA, the CDR3 is TGTGCCAGCAGCTTAGCGAGTGCGACAGGGGACAGAGTTTTC. Its protein is CASSLASATGDRVF.

This sequence joins TRBV12-2 and TRBJ2-5; the tabulated D call, TRBD1, remains unverified against the DNA. TRBV12-2 is labeled a pseudogene. This CDR3 comprises 16 residues. CDR3 in DNA: TGTGCAAGTCGCTTAGTGAAAGGTGCCGGGTGGGAGACCCAGTACTTC. Its protein is CASRLVKGAGWETQYF.

This clonotype appeared a few times. The V and J genes are TRBV5-1 and TRBJ2-7, with a tentative D call TRBD2 (6 bases). The CDR3 loop spans 17 amino acids. Germline V CDR1 and CDR2: SGHRS, YFSETQ. Trimming pared 4 bases from V and 0 bases from J, leaving 20 bases between. The CDR3 is CASSLSPGTALSYEQYF. The CDR3, as DNA: TGCGCCAGCAGCCTATCACCCGGGACTGCACTCTCCTACGAGCAGTACTTC. Combining the CDR3 with reference TRBV5-1 and TRBJ2-7 gives the whole variable domain KAGVTQTPRYLIKTRGQQVTLSCSPISGHRSVSWYQQTPGQGLQFLFEYFSETQRNKGNFPGRFSGRQFSNSRSEMNVSTLELGDSALYLCASSLSPGTALSYEQYFGPGTRLTVT.

As regards this clonotype: Possible read error: a much larger clone is one base away. The J gene is TRBJ2-7, the V gene TRBV5-1, with 9 bases matching TRBD1. The CDR3 contains 14 residues. The V gene's germline CDR1 is SGHRS and CDR2 YFSETQ. CDR3 residues: CTSSPGTGPYEQYF. CDR3 in DNA: TGCACCAGCAGCCCCGGGACAGGGCCCTACGAGCAGTACTTC.

Many counts were recorded for this clonotype. The genes are TRBV20-1 and TRBJ2-5, with 10 bases identical to TRBD1. The length of the CDR3 is 14 residues. V lost 5 bases, J lost 2 bases, and 5 bases stayed unmatched. Per germline, CDR1 DFQATT and CDR2 SNEGSKA (reference sequence). CDR3 nucleotide sequence: TGCAGTGCTGCTCCGGGACAGGGGCAAGAGACCCAGTACTTC. This translates into CSAAPGQGQETQYF.

V gene TRBV25-1 combines with J gene TRBJ2-3; possible D gene TRBD2, 5 bases. From germline, CDR1 is MGHDK and CDR2 SYGVNS. The CDR3 has 14 amino acids. The V gene lost 6 bases and the J gene lost 5 bases, with 15 bases spanning the gap. CDR3 sequence reads: CASSPSLAVDTQYF. The DNA for the CDR3 is TGTGCCAGCAGCCCTAGCCTCGCGGTAGATACGCAGTATTTT.

V usage is TRBV5-1 and J usage is TRBJ2-3, with 10 bases that match TRBD2. CDR3 length: 15 amino acids. V lost 5 bases and J lost 2; bases outside the gene matches: 5. Germline values: CDR1 SGHRS, CDR2 YFSETQ. The CDR3 region is CASRLAGANTDTQYF. Here the CDR3 DNA reads TGCGCCAGCAGGCTAGCGGGGGCAAACACAGATACGCAGTATTTT.

This clonotype was counted many times. J is TRBJ1-1 and V is TRBV5-1; D gene unclear. Germline V gives CDR1 SGHRS, CDR2 YFSETQ. The length of the CDR3 is 12 residues. V lost 0 bases to trimming and J lost 7 bases, with 7 bases between them. CDR3 protein: CASSLDAREAFF. The CDR3 nucleotides are TGCGCCAGCAGCTTGGACGCCCGTGAAGCTTTCTTT.

This clonotype was seen repeatedly, ten times or more. This chain connects TRBV11-2 to TRBJ2-1; 8 bases map to TRBD2. V lost 5 bases, J lost 7 bases, and 7 bases stayed unmatched. CDR1 is SGHAT, CDR2 FQNNGV, per germline. The CDR3 loop spans 14 amino acids. CDR3 residues: CASSPVAGSNEQFF. As DNA, the CDR3 is TGTGCCAGCAGCCCAGTAGCGGGGTCAAATGAGCAGTTCTTC.

This clonotype was seen ten or more times. The chain joins TRBV20-1 to TRBJ2-3; 13 positions agree with TRBD2. Trimming removed 6 bases from V and 2 bases from J; junction bases left unmatched: 5. Per germline, CDR1 DFQATT and CDR2 SNEGSKA (reference sequence). CDR3 length: 15 residues. The CDR3, as DNA: TGCAGTGCCACACTAGCGGGGGGGCCCACAGATACGCAGTATTTT. Amino acids: CSATLAGGPTDTQYF.

This clonotype came up a few times. J is TRBJ2-1 and V is TRBV20-1; possibly TRBD2 for D (6 bases). V was clipped by 2 bases and J by 4 bases, with 21 bases between them. Per germline, CDR1 DFQATT and CDR2 SNEGSKA (reference sequence). This CDR3 is built from 17 residues. For the CDR3, the DNA is TGCAGTGCTAGACCCTCCGGCGGGGACTTACTGTACAATGAGCAGTTCTTC. Protein: CSARPSGGDLLYNEQFF.

The J gene is TRBJ1-2, the V gene TRBV11-2, with D unclear. The germline gives CDR1 SGHAT, CDR2 FQNNGV. Trimming took off 5 bases at V and 4 bases at J, with 11 bases between the two ends. The CDR3 extends over 13 amino acids. For the CDR3, the DNA is TGTGCCAGCAGCCAAGCAGCGGGCTATGGCTACACCTTC. Residues: CASSQAAGYGYTF. Drawing the rest from reference TRBV11-2 and TRBJ1-2, the complete variable domain is EAGVAQSPRYKIIEKRQSVAFWCNPISGHATLYWYQQILGQGPKLLIQFQNNGVVDDSQLPKDRFSAERLKGVDSTLKIQPAKLEDSAVYLCASSQAAGYGYTFGSGTRLTVV.

A remark on this clonotype: A read error may be the cause here, since a much bigger clone is one base away. The chain employs TRBV5-6 and TRBJ1-6; 7 positions match TRBD1. The CDR3 sequence is 17 residues long. The V and J ends lost 5 bases and 8 bases, in that order; junction bases with no gene match: 16. CDR1 SGHDT and CDR2 YYEEEE come from the germline V gene. CDR3 DNA sequence: TGTGCCAGCAGTTATAACAAGACAGGGTGGTCAGATTCACCCCTCCACTTT. Protein: CASSYNKTGWSDSPLHF.

In DNA, the CDR3 is TGTGCCAGCAGCTTAGTGAGTCAGCTCGGACCCTACGAGCAGTACTTC. The encoded protein is CASSLVSQLGPYEQYF. The genes are TRBV11-2 and TRBJ2-7; D is undetermined. Germline CDR1 SGHAT, CDR2 FQNNGV. Trimming shortened V by 1 base and J by 2 bases, and 15 bases separated the two germline ends. The length of the CDR3 is 16 residues. Drawing the rest from reference TRBV11-2 and TRBJ2-7, the complete variable domain is EAGVAQSPRYKIIEKRQSVAFWCNPISGHATLYWYQQILGQGPKLLIQFQNNGVVDDSQLPKDRFSAERLKGVDSTLKIQPAKLEDSAVYLCASSLVSQLGPYEQYFGPGTRLTVT.

This clonotype has a count of ten or more. The chain combines TRBV7-2 with TRBJ2-7; 15 bases fit TRBD2. V shed 5 bases, J shed 4 bases, and the junction held 6 bases outside the gene matches. Germline CDR1 and CDR2: SGHTA and FQGNSA. The CDR3 runs to 16 residues. CDR3 residues: CASSPRTSGGVYEQYF. The CDR3, as DNA: TGTGCCAGCAGCCCCAGGACTAGCGGGGGGGTTTACGAGCAGTACTTC.